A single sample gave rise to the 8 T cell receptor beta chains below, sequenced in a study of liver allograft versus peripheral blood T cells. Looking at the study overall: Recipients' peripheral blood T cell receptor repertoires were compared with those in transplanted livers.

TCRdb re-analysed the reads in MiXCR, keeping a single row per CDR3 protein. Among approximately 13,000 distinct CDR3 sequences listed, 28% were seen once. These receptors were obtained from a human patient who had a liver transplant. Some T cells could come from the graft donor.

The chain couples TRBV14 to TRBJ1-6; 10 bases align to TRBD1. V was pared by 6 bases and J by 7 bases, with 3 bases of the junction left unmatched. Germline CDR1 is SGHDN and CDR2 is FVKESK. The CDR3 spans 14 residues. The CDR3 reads CASSRTGGNSPLHF. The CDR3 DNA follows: TGTGCCAGCAGTCGGACAGGGGGAAATTCACCCCTCCACTTT.

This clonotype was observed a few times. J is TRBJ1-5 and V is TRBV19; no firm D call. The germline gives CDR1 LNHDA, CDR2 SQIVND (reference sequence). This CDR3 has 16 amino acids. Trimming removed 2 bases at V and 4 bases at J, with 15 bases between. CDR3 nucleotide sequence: TGTGCCAGTAGTATATTGGGCCAGGCGATAAATCAGCCCCAGCATTTT. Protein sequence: CASSILGQAINQPQHF.

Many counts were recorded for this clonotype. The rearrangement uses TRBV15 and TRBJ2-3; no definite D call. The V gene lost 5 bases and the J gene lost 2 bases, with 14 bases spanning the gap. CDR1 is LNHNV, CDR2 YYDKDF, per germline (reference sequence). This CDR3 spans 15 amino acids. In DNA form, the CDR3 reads TGTGCCACCAGCTTCACCAACTCCCTCACAGATACGCAGTATTTT. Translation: CATSFTNSLTDTQYF.

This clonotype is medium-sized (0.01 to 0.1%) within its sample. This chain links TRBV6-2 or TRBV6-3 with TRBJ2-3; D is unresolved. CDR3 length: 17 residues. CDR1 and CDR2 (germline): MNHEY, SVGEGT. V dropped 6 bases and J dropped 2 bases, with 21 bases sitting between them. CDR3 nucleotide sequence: TGTGCCAGCAGCAGGAGTATAACAACTGAAAACACAGATACGCAGTATTTT. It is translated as CASSRSITTENTDTQYF.

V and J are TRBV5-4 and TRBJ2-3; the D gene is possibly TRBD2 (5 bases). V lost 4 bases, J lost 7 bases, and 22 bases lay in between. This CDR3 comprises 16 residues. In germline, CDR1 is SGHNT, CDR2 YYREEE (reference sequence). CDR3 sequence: CASSLRTPPLHHTQYF. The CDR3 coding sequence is TGTGCCAGCAGCCTCAGGACTCCACCTCTCCACCATACGCAGTATTTT.

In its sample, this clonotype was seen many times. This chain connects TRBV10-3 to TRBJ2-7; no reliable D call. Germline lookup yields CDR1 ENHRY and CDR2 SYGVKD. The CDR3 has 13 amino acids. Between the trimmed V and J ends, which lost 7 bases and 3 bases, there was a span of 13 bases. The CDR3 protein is CAIMRQADYEQYF. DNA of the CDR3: TGTGCCATCATGAGGCAGGCTGACTACGAGCAGTACTTC.

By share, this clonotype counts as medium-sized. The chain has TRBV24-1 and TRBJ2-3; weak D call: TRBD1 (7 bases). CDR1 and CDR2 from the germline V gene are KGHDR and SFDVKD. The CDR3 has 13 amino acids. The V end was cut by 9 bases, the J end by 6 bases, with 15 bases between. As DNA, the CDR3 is TGTGCCACCTCGGGCAGGGGGGTGGATACGCAGTATTTT. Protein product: CATSGRGVDTQYF.

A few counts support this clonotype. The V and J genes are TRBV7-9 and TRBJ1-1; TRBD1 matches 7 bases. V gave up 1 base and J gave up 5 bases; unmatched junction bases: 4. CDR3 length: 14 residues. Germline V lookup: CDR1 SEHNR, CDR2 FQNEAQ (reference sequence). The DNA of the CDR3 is TGTGCCAGCAGCTTAGACAGGGGATTGACTGAAGCTTTCTTT. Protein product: CASSLDRGLTEAFF. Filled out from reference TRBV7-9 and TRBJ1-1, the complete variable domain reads DTGVSQNPRHKITKRGQNVTFRCDPISEHNRLYWYRQTLGQGPEFLTYFQNEAQLEKSRLLSDRFSAERPKGSFSTLEIQRTEQGDSAMYLCASSLDRGLTEAFFGQGTRLTVV.